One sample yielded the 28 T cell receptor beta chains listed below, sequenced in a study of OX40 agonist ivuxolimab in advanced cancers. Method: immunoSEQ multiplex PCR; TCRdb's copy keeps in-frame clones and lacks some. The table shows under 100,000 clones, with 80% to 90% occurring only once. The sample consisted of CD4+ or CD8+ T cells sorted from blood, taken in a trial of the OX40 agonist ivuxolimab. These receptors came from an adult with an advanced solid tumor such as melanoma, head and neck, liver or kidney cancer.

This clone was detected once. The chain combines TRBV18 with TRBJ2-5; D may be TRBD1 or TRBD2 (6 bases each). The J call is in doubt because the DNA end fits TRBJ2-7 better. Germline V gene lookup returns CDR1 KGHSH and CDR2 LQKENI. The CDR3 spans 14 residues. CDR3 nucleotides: TGTGCCAGCTCACCACCCGCAGGGGAGGTCGAGCAGTACTTC. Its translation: CASSPPAGEVEQYF.

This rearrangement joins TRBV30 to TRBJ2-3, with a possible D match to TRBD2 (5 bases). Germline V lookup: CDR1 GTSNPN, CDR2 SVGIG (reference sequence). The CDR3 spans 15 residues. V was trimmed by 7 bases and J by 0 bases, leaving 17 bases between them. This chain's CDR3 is CAYQEGTSSTDTQYF. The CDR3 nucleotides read TGTGCCTACCAAGAGGGAACCTCAAGCACAGATACGCAGTATTTT.

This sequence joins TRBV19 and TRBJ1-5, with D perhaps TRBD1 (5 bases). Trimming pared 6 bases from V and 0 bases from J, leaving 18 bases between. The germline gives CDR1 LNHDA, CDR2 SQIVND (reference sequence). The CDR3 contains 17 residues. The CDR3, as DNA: TGTGCCAGTAGGGACATCGATCGGGGCTATAGCAATCAGCCCCAGCATTTT. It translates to CASRDIDRGYSNQPQHF.

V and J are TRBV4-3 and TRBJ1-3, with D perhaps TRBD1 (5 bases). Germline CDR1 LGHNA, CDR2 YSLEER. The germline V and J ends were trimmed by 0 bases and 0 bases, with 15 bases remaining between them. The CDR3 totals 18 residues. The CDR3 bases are TGCGCCAGCAGCCAAGAAGGGACCGCTAGTCACTCTGGAAACACCATATATTTT. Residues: CASSQEGTASHSGNTIYF.

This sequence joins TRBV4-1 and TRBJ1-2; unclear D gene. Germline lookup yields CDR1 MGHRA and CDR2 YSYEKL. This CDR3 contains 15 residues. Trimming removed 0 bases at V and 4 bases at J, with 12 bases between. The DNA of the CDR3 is TGCGCCAGCAGCCAAGATAGCCCGTTGGTCTATGGCTACACCTTC. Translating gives CASSQDSPLVYGYTF.

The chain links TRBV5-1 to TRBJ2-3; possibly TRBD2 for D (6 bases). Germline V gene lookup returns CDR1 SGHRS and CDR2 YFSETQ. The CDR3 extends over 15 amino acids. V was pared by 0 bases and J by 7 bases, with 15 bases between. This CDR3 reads CASSLAGDHSNTQYF. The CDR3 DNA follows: TGCGCCAGCAGCTTGGCGGGAGACCATTCAAATACGCAGTATTTT.

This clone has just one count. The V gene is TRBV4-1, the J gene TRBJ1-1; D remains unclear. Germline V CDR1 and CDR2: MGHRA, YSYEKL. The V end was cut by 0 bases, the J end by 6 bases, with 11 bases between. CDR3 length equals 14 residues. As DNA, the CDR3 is TGCGCCAGCAGCCAAGATCCAGGTCGGGCTGAAGCTTTCTTT. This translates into CASSQDPGRAEAFF.

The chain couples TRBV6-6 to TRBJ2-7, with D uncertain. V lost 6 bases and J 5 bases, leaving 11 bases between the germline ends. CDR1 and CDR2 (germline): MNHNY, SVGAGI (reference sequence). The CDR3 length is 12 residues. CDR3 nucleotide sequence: TGTGCCAGCAGCACACGGCAGAACGAGCAGTACTTC. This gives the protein CASSTRQNEQYF.

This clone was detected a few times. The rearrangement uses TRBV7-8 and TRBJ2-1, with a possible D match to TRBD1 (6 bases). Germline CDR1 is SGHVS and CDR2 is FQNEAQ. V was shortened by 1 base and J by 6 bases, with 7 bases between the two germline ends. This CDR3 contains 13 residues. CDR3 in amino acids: CASSLEGGNEQFF. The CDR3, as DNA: TGTGCCAGCAGCTTAGAAGGGGGCAATGAGCAGTTCTTC.

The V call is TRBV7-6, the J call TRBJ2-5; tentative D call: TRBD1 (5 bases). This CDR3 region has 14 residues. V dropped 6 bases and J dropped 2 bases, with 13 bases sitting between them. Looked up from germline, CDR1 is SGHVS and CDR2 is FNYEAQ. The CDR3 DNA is TGTGCCAGCAGTCCCTCAGGGTTTCAAGAGACCCAGTACTTC. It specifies CASSPSGFQETQYF.

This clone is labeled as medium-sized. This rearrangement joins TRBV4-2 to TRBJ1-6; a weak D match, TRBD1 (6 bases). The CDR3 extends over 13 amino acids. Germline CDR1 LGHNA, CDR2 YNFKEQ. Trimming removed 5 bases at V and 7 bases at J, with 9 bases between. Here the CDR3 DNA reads TGTGCCAGCAGCGGGACACTAAATTCACCCCTCCACTTT. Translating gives CASSGTLNSPLHF.

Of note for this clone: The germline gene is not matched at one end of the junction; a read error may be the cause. CDR3 loop: CASSLSWGALITRELFF. CDR3 bases: TGTGCCAGCAGTTTATCATGGGGCGCCTTGATCACCAGGGAGCTGTTTTTT. V gene TRBV27 combines with J gene TRBJ2-2; TRBD1 might be the D (5 bases). The CDR3 is 17 amino acids. Germline V gives CDR1 MNHEY, CDR2 SMNVEV (reference sequence).

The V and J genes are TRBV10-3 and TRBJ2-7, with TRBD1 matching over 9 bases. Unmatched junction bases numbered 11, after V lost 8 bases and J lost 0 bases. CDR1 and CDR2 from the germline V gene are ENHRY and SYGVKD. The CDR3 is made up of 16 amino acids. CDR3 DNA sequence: TGTGCCATCTCCCCTACCGACAGGGGGTCCTCCTACGAGCAGTACTTC. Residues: CAISPTDRGSSYEQYF.

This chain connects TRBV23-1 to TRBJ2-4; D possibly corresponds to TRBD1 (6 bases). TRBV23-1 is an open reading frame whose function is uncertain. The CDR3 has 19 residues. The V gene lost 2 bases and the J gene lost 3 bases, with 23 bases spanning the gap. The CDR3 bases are TGCGCCAGCAGTCAAGACCCAAGGGGGAGCGAGGGGATCAAAAACATTCAGTACTTC. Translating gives CASSQDPRGSEGIKNIQYF.

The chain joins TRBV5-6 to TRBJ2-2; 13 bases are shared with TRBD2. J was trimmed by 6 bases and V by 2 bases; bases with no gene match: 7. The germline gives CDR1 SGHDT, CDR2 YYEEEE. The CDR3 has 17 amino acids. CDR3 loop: CASSFGLAGESSGELFF. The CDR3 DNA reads TGTGCCAGCAGCTTCGGACTAGCGGGAGAGTCATCCGGGGAGCTGTTTTTT.

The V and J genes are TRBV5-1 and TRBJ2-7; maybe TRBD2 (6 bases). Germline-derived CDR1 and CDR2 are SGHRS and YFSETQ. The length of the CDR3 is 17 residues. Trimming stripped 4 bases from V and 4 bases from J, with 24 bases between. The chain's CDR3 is CASSPFLSGPRDYEQYF. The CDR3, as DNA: TGCGCCAGCAGCCCTTTCTTGAGCGGTCCGCGGGATTACGAGCAGTACTTC.

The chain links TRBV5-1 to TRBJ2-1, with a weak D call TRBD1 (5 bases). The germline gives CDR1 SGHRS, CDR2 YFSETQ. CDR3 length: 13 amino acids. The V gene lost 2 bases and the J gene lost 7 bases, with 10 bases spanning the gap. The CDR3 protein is CASSLGAENEQFF. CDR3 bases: TGCGCCAGCAGCTTAGGGGCGGAAAATGAGCAGTTCTTC.

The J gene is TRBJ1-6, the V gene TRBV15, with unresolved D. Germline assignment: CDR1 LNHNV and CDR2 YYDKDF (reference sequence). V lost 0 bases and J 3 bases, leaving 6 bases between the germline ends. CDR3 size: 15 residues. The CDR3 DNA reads TGTGCCACCAGCAGAGACCCCTTCTATAATTCACCCCTCCACTTT. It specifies CATSRDPFYNSPLHF.

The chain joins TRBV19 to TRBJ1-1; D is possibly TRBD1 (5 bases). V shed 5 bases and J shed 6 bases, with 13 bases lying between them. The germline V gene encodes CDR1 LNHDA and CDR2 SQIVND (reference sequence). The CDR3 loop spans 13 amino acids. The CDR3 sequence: CASSGAGASEAFF. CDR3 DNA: TGTGCCAGTAGTGGGGCCGGGGCCTCTGAAGCTTTCTTT.

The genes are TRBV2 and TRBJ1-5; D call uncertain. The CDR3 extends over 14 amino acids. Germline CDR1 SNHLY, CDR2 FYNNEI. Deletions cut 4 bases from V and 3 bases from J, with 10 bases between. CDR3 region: CASSARSFNQPQHF. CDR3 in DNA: TGTGCCAGCAGTGCACGGAGTTTCAATCAGCCCCAGCATTTT.

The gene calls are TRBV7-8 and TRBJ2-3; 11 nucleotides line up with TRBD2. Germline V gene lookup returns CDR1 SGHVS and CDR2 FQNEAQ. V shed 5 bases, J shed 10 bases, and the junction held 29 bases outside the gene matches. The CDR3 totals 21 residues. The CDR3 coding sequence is TGTGCCAGCAGCAGCGCCGGGACAGGGCTGGGAACTAGCGGGAGTGCGATTGCGCAGTATTTT. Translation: CASSSAGTGLGTSGSAIAQYF.

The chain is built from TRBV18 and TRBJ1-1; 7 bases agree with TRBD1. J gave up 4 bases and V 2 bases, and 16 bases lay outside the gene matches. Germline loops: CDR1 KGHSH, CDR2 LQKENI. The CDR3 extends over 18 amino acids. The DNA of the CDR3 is TGTGCCAGCTCACCATATCCGGAGGCGACAGGGAAGGGCACTGAAGCTTTCTTT. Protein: CASSPYPEATGKGTEAFF.

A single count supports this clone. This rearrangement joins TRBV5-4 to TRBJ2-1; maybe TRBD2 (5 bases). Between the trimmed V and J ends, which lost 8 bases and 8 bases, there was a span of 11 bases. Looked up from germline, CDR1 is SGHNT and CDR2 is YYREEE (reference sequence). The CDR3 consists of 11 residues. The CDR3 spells CASRLGDEQFF. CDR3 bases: TGTGCCAGTCGCCTCGGGGATGAGCAGTTCTTC. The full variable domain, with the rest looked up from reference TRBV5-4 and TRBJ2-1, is ETGVTQSPTHLIKTRGQQVTLRCSSQSGHNTVSWYQQALGQGPQFIFQYYREEENGRGNFPPRFSGLQFPNYSSELNVNALELDDSALYLCASRLGDEQFFGPGTRLTVL.

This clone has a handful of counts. The CDR3 nucleotides are TGTGCCAGCAGCTCGCACTCCCAGCCCCAGCATTTT. It is translated as CASSSHSQPQHF. The chain employs TRBV6-5 and TRBJ1-5, with D unresolved. The CDR3 has 12 residues. Between the trimmed V and J ends, which lost 6 bases and 7 bases, there was a span of 10 bases. CDR1 MNHEY and CDR2 SVGAGI come from the germline V gene.

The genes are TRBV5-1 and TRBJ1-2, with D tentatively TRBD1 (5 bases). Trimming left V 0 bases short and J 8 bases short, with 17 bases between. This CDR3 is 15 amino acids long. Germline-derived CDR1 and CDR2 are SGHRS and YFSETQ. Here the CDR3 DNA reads TGCGCCAGCAGCTTGGGTCTGGGGGAAGGTAGCGGCTACACCTTC. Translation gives CASSLGLGEGSGYTF.

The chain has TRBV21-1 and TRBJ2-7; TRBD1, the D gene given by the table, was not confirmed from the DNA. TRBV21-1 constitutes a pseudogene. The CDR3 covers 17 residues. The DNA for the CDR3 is TGTGCCAGCAGCAAACGGTTGATAAGGGGGTTCTCCTACGAGCAGTACTTC. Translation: CASSKRLIRGFSYEQYF.

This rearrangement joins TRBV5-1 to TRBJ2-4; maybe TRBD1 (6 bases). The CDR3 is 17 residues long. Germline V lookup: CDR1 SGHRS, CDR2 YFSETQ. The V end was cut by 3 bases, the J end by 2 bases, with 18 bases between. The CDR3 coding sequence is TGCGCCAGCAGCTGGGGACCAGGGGATGGATCCAAAAACATTCAGTACTTC. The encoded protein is CASSWGPGDGSKNIQYF.

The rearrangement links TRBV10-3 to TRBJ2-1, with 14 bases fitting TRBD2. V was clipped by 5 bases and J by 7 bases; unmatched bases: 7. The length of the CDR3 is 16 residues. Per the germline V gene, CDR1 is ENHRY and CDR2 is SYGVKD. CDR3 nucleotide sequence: TGTGCCATCAGTCCTACGACTAGCGGGAGGGCTAATGAGCAGTTCTTC. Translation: CAISPTTSGRANEQFF.